One sample yielded the 4 T cell receptor beta chains listed below, sequenced in a study of cytomegalovirus exposure and HLA in healthy donors. TCRdb's copy holds only in-frame clones and misses some; the assay was immunoSEQ multiplex PCR. The table lists some 150,000 clones, about 83% of them singletons. The sequenced material came from PBMCs. Receptors were obtained from a woman in her twenties or thirties in good health and CMV-seronegative.

The sample holds one count of this clone. The J gene is TRBJ1-3, the V gene TRBV6-1; TRBD1 is a possible D gene (5 bases). This CDR3 is 16 amino acids long. Germline lookup yields CDR1 MNHNS and CDR2 SASEGT. V was clipped by 1 base and J by 2 bases, with 12 bases between them. The chain's CDR3 is CASSEEEGRAGNTIYF. DNA for the CDR3: TGTGCCAGCAGTGAAGAGGAGGGCAGGGCTGGAAACACCATATATTTT.

The table lists this clone with a few counts. The chain uses TRBV6-1 and TRBJ1-2; 7 nucleotides line up with TRBD1. V was clipped by 4 bases and J by 3 bases; unmatched bases: 11. The CDR3 loop spans 16 amino acids. CDR1 and CDR2 from the germline V gene are MNHNS and SASEGT. The CDR3 loop is CASSGQGQKGYYGYTF. Written as DNA, the CDR3 is TGTGCCAGCAGTGGACAGGGACAAAAGGGATACTATGGCTACACCTTC.

The rearrangement uses TRBV5-1 and TRBJ2-7, with 9 bases that match TRBD1. Germline V gene data show CDR1 as SGHRS and CDR2 as YFSETQ. The CDR3 has 15 amino acids. After removal of 0 bases from V and 3 bases from J, the junction contained 4 bases not matched to a gene. The CDR3 nucleotides are TGCGCCAGCAGCTTGGGGACAGGGGATCTCTACGAGCAGTACTTC. It encodes CASSLGTGDLYEQYF.

The chain joins TRBV27 to TRBJ1-1, with TRBD1 matching 8 bases. This CDR3 spans 15 amino acids. J gave up 6 bases and V 1 base, and 7 bases lay outside the gene matches. Germline V CDR1 and CDR2: MNHEY, SMNVEV (reference sequence). Here the CDR3 reads CASSLYTRGLSEAFF. The CDR3 DNA reads as TGTGCCAGCAGTTTATATACCAGGGGGCTCTCTGAAGCTTTCTTT.